The clone carrying this T cell receptor (beta chain) has more than one count but fewer than ten. Its specificity is unknown. The trim removed 3 bases at V and 2 bases at J, leaving 9 bases unmatched. The CDR3 covers 18 residues. CDR1 and CDR2 from the germline V gene are ENHRY and SYGVKD. The data stem from a study of CD8 T cells in ankylosing spondylitis. Study-wide findings and caveats: Blood of patients with ankylosing spondylitis appeared to be characterized by a TCR beta motif of eight highly homologous variants.

TCRdb re-analysed the 5' RACE reads in MiXCR, keeping a single row per CDR3 protein. The table has a few hundred thousand distinct CDR3 sequences, less than 25% seen once; the top ten hold about 3.5%. The TCR was taken from a female donor with ankylosing spondylitis or in good health (not recorded which). This rearrangement joins TRBV10-3 to TRBJ2-1; 11 bases map to TRBD2. The source material was blood, either unsorted or a sorted T cell fraction (not recorded which). The CDR3 region has the DNA TGTGCCATCAGTGATTCCCTTAGCGGGGGGGGGACCTACAATGAGCAGTTCTTC. Protein product: CAISDSLSGGGTYNEQFF.